Shown below are 29 T cell receptor beta chains from a single sample sequenced in a study of early T cells in non-severe SARS-CoV-2 infection. TCRdb recomputed calls from the 5' RACE reads with MiXCR, one row per CDR3 protein. In the table there are tens of thousands of distinct CDR3 sequences, roughly 6.2% of which are singletons. Material: whole blood. The origin of the receptors is an adult who was a healthcare worker with PCR-confirmed SARS-CoV-2 infection or an uninfected control (not recorded which).

This clonotype was observed at least ten times. The chain uses TRBV4-3 and TRBJ2-1; D ambiguous. CDR1 is LGHNA, CDR2 YSLEER, per germline. The CDR3 sequence is 14 residues long. V dropped 0 bases and J dropped 4 bases, with 7 bases sitting between them. The CDR3 DNA reads TGCGCCAGCAGCCAAGATCTGGGGTACAATGAGCAGTTCTTC. Residues: CASSQDLGYNEQFF.

The chain links TRBV29-1 to TRBJ1-1; a weak D match, TRBD1 (6 bases). V gave up 6 bases and J gave up 3 bases, with 14 bases separating them. The CDR3 is made up of 13 amino acids. Germline values: CDR1 SQVTM, CDR2 ANQGSEA. The CDR3 is CSVTQGYDTEAFF. In DNA form, the CDR3 reads TGCAGCGTGACACAGGGATACGACACTGAAGCTTTCTTT.

This clonotype was counted between two and nine times. The chain uses TRBV7-9 and TRBJ2-1; 8 bases line up with TRBD1. The V gene's germline CDR1 is SEHNR and CDR2 FQNEAQ (reference sequence). CDR3 length: 16 residues. V shed 1 base and J 4 bases; nucleotides not matched to a gene: 6. The DNA of the CDR3 is TGTGCCAGCAGCTTAGGGACAGGGCGAGATTACAATGAGCAGTTCTTC. Amino acid sequence: CASSLGTGRDYNEQFF. Full variable domain (remainder filled in from reference TRBV7-9 and TRBJ2-1): DTGVSQNPRHKITKRGQNVTFRCDPISEHNRLYWYRQTLGQGPEFLTYFQNEAQLEKSRLLSDRFSAERPKGSFSTLEIQRTEQGDSAMYLCASSLGTGRDYNEQFFGPGTRLTVL.

By frequency in the sample, this clonotype is medium-sized. The chain employs TRBV9 and TRBJ2-7; maybe TRBD1 (5 bases). Germline CDR1 SGDLS, CDR2 YYNGEE. The V end was cut by 3 bases, the J end by 4 bases, with 5 bases between. The CDR3 runs 11 residues. The CDR3 coding sequence is TGTGCCAGCAGCGAGGGGTACGAGCAGTACTTC. Amino acid sequence: CASSEGYEQYF. The whole variable domain, filled in from reference TRBV9 and TRBJ2-7, reads DSGVTQTPKHLITATGQRVTLRCSPRSGDLSVYWYQQSLDQGLQFLIQYYNGEERAKGNILERFSAQQFPDLHSELNLSSLELGDSALYFCASSEGYEQYFGPGTRLTVT.

The chain employs TRBV19 and TRBJ2-2, with unresolved D. This CDR3 has 19 residues. V gave up 5 bases and J gave up 0 bases, with 22 bases separating them. Germline CDR1 is LNHDA and CDR2 is SQIVND (reference sequence). As DNA, the CDR3 is TGTGCCAGTAGTGCCGTACCCCTCCTCTCTACGACGAACACCGGGGAGCTGTTTTTT. Translation: CASSAVPLLSTTNTGELFF.

This clonotype was recorded many times. CDR3 sequence (DNA): TGTGCCAGCGGGGCGTCGGCCACTGAAGCTTTCTTT. Its protein product is CASGASATEAFF. V usage is TRBV5-6 and J usage is TRBJ1-1, with D possibly matching TRBD1 (5 bases). The V gene lost 7 bases and the J gene lost 4 bases, with 11 bases spanning the gap. Germline V CDR1 and CDR2: SGHDT, YYEEEE. The CDR3 spans 12 residues.

This clonotype was found a few times. The rearrangement joins TRBV4-3 to TRBJ2-7; tentative D call: TRBD2 (5 bases). V was shortened by 0 bases and J by 5 bases, with 17 bases between the two germline ends. This CDR3 comprises 16 residues. Germline CDR1 is LGHNA and CDR2 is YSLEER. The DNA of the CDR3 is TGCGCCAGCAGCCAAGAAAGCAGTCTTCGGGGTGACGAGCAGTACTTC. As protein: CASSQESSLRGDEQYF.

The chain has TRBV20-1 and TRBJ2-1; possibly TRBD1 or TRBD2 for D (6 bases each). The CDR3 totals 18 residues. Germline lookup yields CDR1 DFQATT and CDR2 SNEGSKA (reference sequence). The V end lost 1 base, the J end lost 4 bases, and 23 bases lay between the germline ends. CDR3 amino acids: CSARAGVSRGLSYNEQFF. CDR3 coding DNA: TGCAGTGCTAGAGCCGGGGTCAGTCGGGGGCTAAGTTACAATGAGCAGTTCTTC.

The gene calls are TRBV20-1 and TRBJ1-5, with TRBD1 matching 8 bases. Germline V gives CDR1 DFQATT, CDR2 SNEGSKA (reference sequence). The CDR3 length is 15 residues. The V gene end was trimmed by 4 bases and the J gene end by 4 bases; junction bases not matched to a gene: 9. CDR3 DNA sequence: TGCAGTGCTAAGGCCAGGGGGCAAAGTAATCAGCCCCAGCATTTT. Protein product: CSAKARGQSNQPQHF.

The V and J genes are TRBV4-3 and TRBJ1-2; 9 bases match TRBD1. The germline CDR1 and CDR2 sequences are LGHNA and YSLEER. There are 16 residues in the CDR3. Germline trimming cut 0 bases from V and 3 bases from J; bases unmatched to any gene: 5. The CDR3 sequence: CASSQESGQGYYGYTF. The DNA for the CDR3 is TGCGCCAGCAGCCAAGAGTCGGGACAGGGTTACTATGGCTACACCTTC.

In DNA, the CDR3 is TGCGCCAGCAGCCTATCCGGGGGGCGAGTTAGCAATGAGCAGTTCTTC. Its protein is CASSLSGGRVSNEQFF. The chain joins TRBV5-1 to TRBJ2-1; the D gene is possibly TRBD2 (7 bases). CDR1 SGHRS and CDR2 YFSETQ come from the germline V gene. This CDR3 is built from 16 residues. V was pared by 4 bases and J by 6 bases, with 20 bases between. Using reference TRBV5-1 and TRBJ2-1 for the parts outside the CDR3, the full variable domain is KAGVTQTPRYLIKTRGQQVTLSCSPISGHRSVSWYQQTPGQGLQFLFEYFSETQRNKGNFPGRFSGRQFSNSRSEMNVSTLELGDSALYLCASSLSGGRVSNEQFFGPGTRLTVL.

This clonotype was seen ten or more times. This rearrangement joins TRBV12-3 or TRBV12-4 to TRBJ2-5; TRBD2 agrees at 13 bases. With 7 bases clipped from V and 3 bases from J, the junction kept 5 bases outside the gene matches. The CDR3 covers 15 residues. CDR3 DNA: TGTGCCAGCACCAATGGACTAGCGGGGGAAGAGACCCAGTACTTC. Translating it yields CASTNGLAGEETQYF.

This clonotype was seen ten or more times. The V call is TRBV6-5, the J call TRBJ1-1; a weak D match, TRBD1 (5 bases). Germline V gene sequence: CDR1 MNHEY, CDR2 SVGAGI. The length of the CDR3 is 14 residues. Trimming took 6 bases from V and 5 from J, leaving 16 bases between them. Written as DNA, the CDR3 is TGTGCCAGCAGCCCCGGGGGGATGCGGACTGAAGCTTTCTTT. Translating gives CASSPGGMRTEAFF.

In this sample, this clonotype turned up many times. The chain uses TRBV30 and TRBJ1-6, with TRBD1 identical over 11 bases. V shed 3 bases and J 10 bases; nucleotides not matched to a gene: 17. Germline loops: CDR1 GTSNPN, CDR2 SVGIG (reference sequence). The CDR3 has 18 residues. The CDR3 DNA follows: TGTGCCTGGAGGGAGAAATTGGGACAGGGGGTGATCAGCTCACCCCTCCACTTT. It codes for CAWREKLGQGVISSPLHF. The full variable domain, completed using reference TRBV30 and TRBJ1-6, is SQTIHQWPATLVQPVGSPLSLECTVEGTSNPNLYWYRQAAGRGLQLLFYSVGIGQISSEVPQNLSASRPQDRQFILSSKKLLLSDSGFYLCAWREKLGQGVISSPLHFGNGTRLTVT.

The genes are TRBV3-1 and TRBJ1-1, with 8 bases matching TRBD1. CDR3 length: 13 residues. Germline V gene data show CDR1 as LGHDT and CDR2 as YNNKEL (reference sequence). After removal of 4 bases from V and 7 bases from J, the junction contained 5 bases not matched to a gene. CDR3 in amino acids: CASSPRTGSEAFF. CDR3 bases: TGTGCCAGCAGCCCCCGGACAGGGAGTGAAGCTTTCTTT.

Many counts were recorded for this clonotype. V is TRBV3-1 and J is TRBJ2-2; 13 bases fit TRBD2. Germline assignment: CDR1 LGHDT and CDR2 YNNKEL (reference sequence). The length of the CDR3 is 16 residues. J was trimmed by 6 bases and V by 5 bases; bases with no gene match: 6. The CDR3 is CASSEGLAGRSGELFF. The DNA for the CDR3 is TGTGCCAGCAGCGAGGGACTAGCGGGGCGATCCGGGGAGCTGTTTTTT.

This clonotype was seen at least ten times. CDR3 DNA sequence: TGTGCCAGCAGCTTAGCCCCCTCCCTAGCGGGGCCGTACAATGAGCAGTTCTTC. Its translation: CASSLAPSLAGPYNEQFF. The V call is TRBV7-2, the J call TRBJ2-1, with TRBD2 matching over 9 bases. Germline trimming cut 0 bases from V and 4 bases from J; bases unmatched to any gene: 10. Germline CDR1 and CDR2: SGHTA and FQGNSA. The CDR3 runs 18 residues.

This clonotype appeared many times. V gene TRBV11-2 combines with J gene TRBJ2-5; 7 nucleotides match TRBD1. Unmatched junction bases numbered 11, after V lost 8 bases and J lost 2 bases. This CDR3 spans 15 amino acids. Germline loops: CDR1 SGHAT, CDR2 FQNNGV. CDR3 DNA: TGTGCCAGCTCGACCGCCTCCAGGGGGCAAGAGACCCAGTACTTC. Its protein product is CASSTASRGQETQYF.

This clonotype was seen at least ten times. The rearrangement joins TRBV30 to TRBJ2-3; D may be TRBD2 (5 bases). V dropped 3 bases and J dropped 4 bases, with 11 bases sitting between them. The CDR3 covers 13 residues. Germline values: CDR1 GTSNPN, CDR2 SVGIG (reference sequence). The CDR3 region is CAWRLASADTQYF. The DNA for the CDR3 is TGTGCCTGGAGATTAGCGTCGGCAGATACGCAGTATTTT. The variable domain in full, with the rest retrieved from reference TRBV30 and TRBJ2-3, is SQTIHQWPATLVQPVGSPLSLECTVEGTSNPNLYWYRQAAGRGLQLLFYSVGIGQISSEVPQNLSASRPQDRQFILSSKKLLLSDSGFYLCAWRLASADTQYFGPGTRLTVL.

The rearrangement uses TRBV19 and TRBJ2-5, with D tentatively TRBD1 (5 bases). CDR3 size: 14 residues. Trimming pared 5 bases from V and 5 bases from J, leaving 15 bases between. From germline, CDR1 is LNHDA and CDR2 SQIVND (reference sequence). The CDR3 here is CASSPGQGWETQYF. CDR3 coding DNA: TGTGCCAGTAGTCCCGGCCAGGGATGGGAGACCCAGTACTTC.

This clonotype was found many times. The chain uses TRBV18 and TRBJ2-3, with D uncertain. The CDR3 runs 13 residues. The germline V gene has CDR1 KGHSH and CDR2 LQKENI. Trimming removed 2 bases from V and 6 bases from J, with 9 bases in between. CDR3 in amino acids: CASSPSGWDTQYF. The CDR3 DNA reads as TGTGCCAGCTCACCATCAGGATGGGATACGCAGTATTTT. The full variable domain, completed using reference TRBV18 and TRBJ2-3, is NAGVMQNPRHLVRRRGQEARLRCSPMKGHSHVYWYRQLPEEGLKFMVYLQKENIIDESGMPKERFSAEFPKEGPSILRIQQVVRGDSAAYFCASSPSGWDTQYFGPGTRLTVL.

This clonotype was seen many times. J is TRBJ1-2 and V is TRBV20-1; 10 bases line up with TRBD1. The CDR3 spans 16 residues. After removal of 6 bases from V and 1 base from J, the junction contained 11 bases not matched to a gene. Germline loops: CDR1 DFQATT, CDR2 SNEGSKA (reference sequence). For the CDR3, the DNA is TGCAGTGCGATGGGACAGGGGACTATCAGTAACTATGGCTACACCTTC. This encodes CSAMGQGTISNYGYTF.

At least ten counts were recorded for this clonotype. The chain joins TRBV15 to TRBJ2-7; 8 bases line up with TRBD1. CDR3 length equals 14 residues. V gave up 8 bases and J gave up 4 bases; unmatched junction bases: 10. Germline V CDR1 and CDR2: LNHNV, YYDKDF (reference sequence). This CDR3 reads CATSDRGVGYEQYF. The CDR3 DNA follows: TGTGCCACCTCCGACAGGGGCGTGGGATACGAGCAGTACTTC. The full variable domain, rest sourced from reference TRBV15 and TRBJ2-7, is DAMVIQNPRYQVTQFGKPVTLSCSQTLNHNVMYWYQQKSSQAPKLLFHYYDKDFNNEADTPDNFQSRRPNTSFCFLDIRSPGLGDTAMYLCATSDRGVGYEQYFGPGTRLTVT.

This rearrangement joins TRBV6-6 to TRBJ2-1; D unresolved. V lost 2 bases and J lost 2, with 7 bases in between. Germline V gives CDR1 MNHNY, CDR2 SVGAGI (reference sequence). This CDR3 has 14 amino acids. CDR3 sequence reads: CASSYAATYNEQFF. Written as DNA, the CDR3 is TGTGCCAGCAGTTACGCCGCTACCTACAATGAGCAGTTCTTC.

This clonotype was detected many times. The chain joins TRBV5-1 to TRBJ1-1; 7 nucleotides agree with TRBD1. The trim removed 0 bases at V and 1 base at J, leaving 3 bases unmatched. The CDR3 length is 15 residues. From germline, CDR1 is SGHRS and CDR2 YFSETQ. CDR3 amino acids: CASSLVGTANTEAFF. The CDR3 DNA follows: TGCGCCAGCAGCTTGGTAGGGACAGCGAACACTGAAGCTTTCTTT.

This clonotype showed up many times. The rearrangement joins TRBV12-5 to TRBJ1-5, with D possibly TRBD1 on 5 matching bases. The germline V gene has CDR1 LGHNT and CDR2 FRNRAP. Trimming shortened V by 0 bases and J by 0 bases, and 12 bases separated the two germline ends. The CDR3 contains 17 residues. CDR3 in amino acids: CASGLVRGTYSNQPQHF. In nucleotides, the CDR3 is TGTGCTAGTGGTTTGGTACGGGGGACCTATAGCAATCAGCCCCAGCATTTT.

In this sample, this clonotype turned up a few times. The chain employs TRBV6-1 and TRBJ1-1; D not resolved. The CDR3 has 13 residues. V lost 3 bases, J lost 0 bases, and 5 bases lay in between. Germline lookup yields CDR1 MNHNS and CDR2 SASEGT. The CDR3 DNA reads as TGTGCCAGCAGTGACCCTATGAACACTGAAGCTTTCTTT. Encoded protein: CASSDPMNTEAFF.

This clonotype was recorded many times. The chain recombines TRBV12-3 or TRBV12-4 with TRBJ2-7, with D uncertain. With 6 bases removed from V and 5 bases from J, the gap between germline ends came to 11 bases. This CDR3 is built from 12 residues. CDR3 amino acids: CASRKGFHEQYF. CDR3 bases: TGTGCCAGCAGGAAAGGGTTCCACGAGCAGTACTTC.

This clonotype was seen ten or more times. The rearrangement uses TRBV9 and TRBJ2-7; 7 bases agree with TRBD1. Losses at the gene ends were 7 bases for V and 4 bases for J; bases not matched to a gene: 11. Germline V gene sequence: CDR1 SGDLS, CDR2 YYNGEE. This CDR3 is 14 amino acids long. The CDR3 protein is CASALGGLGYEQYF. The CDR3 bases are TGTGCCAGCGCACTAGGGGGCCTAGGGTACGAGCAGTACTTC. The variable domain in full, with the rest retrieved from reference TRBV9 and TRBJ2-7, is DSGVTQTPKHLITATGQRVTLRCSPRSGDLSVYWYQQSLDQGLQFLIQYYNGEERAKGNILERFSAQQFPDLHSELNLSSLELGDSALYFCASALGGLGYEQYFGPGTRLTVT.